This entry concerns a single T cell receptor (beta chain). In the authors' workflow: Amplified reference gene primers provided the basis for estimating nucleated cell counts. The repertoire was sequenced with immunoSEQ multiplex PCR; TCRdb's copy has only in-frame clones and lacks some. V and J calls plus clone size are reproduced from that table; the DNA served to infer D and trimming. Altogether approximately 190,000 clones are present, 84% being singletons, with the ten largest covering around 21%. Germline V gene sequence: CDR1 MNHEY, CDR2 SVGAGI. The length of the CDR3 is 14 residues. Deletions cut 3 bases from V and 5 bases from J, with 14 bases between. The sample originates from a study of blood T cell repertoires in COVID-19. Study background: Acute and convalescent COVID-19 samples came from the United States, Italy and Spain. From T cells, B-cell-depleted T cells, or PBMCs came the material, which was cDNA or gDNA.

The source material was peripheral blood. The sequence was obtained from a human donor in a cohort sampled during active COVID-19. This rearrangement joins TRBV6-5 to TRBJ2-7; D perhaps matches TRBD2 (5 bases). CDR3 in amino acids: CASSYRGEKNEQYF. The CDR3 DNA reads TGTGCCAGCAGTTATCGGGGAGAGAAGAACGAGCAGTACTTC.